This T cell receptor beta chain emerged from a study of blood T cell repertoires in COVID-19. Study context: The cDNA or gDNA used as material had been derived from T cells, B-cell-depleted T cells, or PBMCs.

Per the original data handling: Reference gene primer amplification gave nucleated cell count estimates. The method was immunoSEQ multiplex PCR; TCRdb's version includes in-frame clones alone and lacks a portion of them. V and J calls and clone size are those listed in that table; D and trimming were worked out from the DNA. The table has tens of thousands of clones, over 75% seen once. The CDR3 has 16 amino acids. Germline trimming cut 2 bases from V and 1 base from J; bases unmatched to any gene: 6. CDR1 MNHEY and CDR2 SVGAGI come from the germline V gene. The J gene is TRBJ2-5, the V gene TRBV6-5; TRBD1 aligns across 8 bases. The origin of this receptor is a man aged 50 to 60 with active COVID-19. The sample taken for sequencing was peripheral blood. For the CDR3, the DNA is TGTGCCAGCAGTTACGCTCGGACAGGGACCCAAGAGACCCAGTACTTC. Its protein is CASSYARTGTQETQYF.